This T cell receptor beta chain was profiled in a study of T-cell reconstitution after alpha-beta-depleted transplantation in children. Trimming took 4 bases from V and 1 from J, leaving 13 bases between them. The length of the CDR3 is 15 residues. Germline CDR1 reads SEHNR; CDR2 reads FQNEAQ (reference sequence). This clonotype was detected only a few times. Unique molecular identifiers were built into the TCRbeta library. TCRdb recomputed calls from the PCR reads with MiXCR, one row per CDR3 protein. The data show some 500,000 distinct CDR3 sequences, around 17% seen once. This TCR derives from a human donor who donated a stem cell graft to a child with acute lymphoblastic leukemia. The sequencing used PBMCs from the stem cell graft donor, collected from the stem cell graft. The chain employs TRBV7-9 and TRBJ1-1; possible D gene TRBD1, 5 bases. The CDR3 here is CASSSTRGGNTEAFF. For the CDR3, the DNA is TGTGCCAGCAGCTCGACGAGGGGAGGGAACACTGAAGCTTTCTTT. Combining the CDR3 with reference TRBV7-9 and TRBJ1-1 gives the whole variable domain DTGVSQNPRHKITKRGQNVTFRCDPISEHNRLYWYRQTLGQGPEFLTYFQNEAQLEKSRLLSDRFSAERPKGSFSTLEIQRTEQGDSAMYLCASSSTRGGNTEAFFGQGTRLTVV.